Presented here are 30 T cell receptor beta chains from one specimen sequenced in a study of response to subunit inactivated influenza vaccine. MiXCR, applied by TCRdb to the RT-PCR reads, yields one record per CDR3 protein. The sample includes around 540,000 distinct CDR3 sequences, 10% to 15% of them seen just once. Specimen: PBMCs from blood, collected on the day of vaccination. These receptors were obtained from a man aged 45-65 years who received an inactivated influenza vaccine.

This clonotype was observed at least ten times. V gene TRBV29-1 combines with J gene TRBJ2-1; D gene uncertain. CDR1 is SQVTM, CDR2 ANQGSEA, per germline. The CDR3 loop spans 13 amino acids. The V gene lost 7 bases and the J gene lost 0 bases, with 10 bases spanning the gap. Here the CDR3 reads CSGFPSSYNEQFF. The CDR3 coding sequence is TGCAGCGGGTTCCCGAGCTCCTACAATGAGCAGTTCTTC.

This rearrangement joins TRBV20-1 to TRBJ2-1; D is possibly TRBD1 or TRBD2 (5 bases each). Looked up from germline, CDR1 is DFQATT and CDR2 is SNEGSKA (reference sequence). The CDR3 runs to 14 residues. Trimming pared 6 bases from V and 2 bases from J, leaving 14 bases between. DNA of the CDR3: TGCAGTGCCAGCCGGGACGCCACCTACAATGAGCAGTTCTTC. Its protein is CSASRDATYNEQFF.

This clonotype was observed many times. The V call is TRBV12-3 or TRBV12-4, the J call TRBJ2-1; 8 positions match TRBD2. J lost 4 bases, V lost 8 bases, and 10 bases had no gene match. This CDR3 comprises 15 residues. The CDR3 reads CASRMTSGGYNEQFF. The DNA of the CDR3 is TGTGCCAGCCGTATGACGAGCGGGGGTTACAATGAGCAGTTCTTC.

This clonotype was observed at least ten times. V and J are TRBV4-1 and TRBJ2-1; 12 bases align to TRBD2. With V trimmed by 4 bases and J by 3 bases, 4 bases remained unmatched. CDR1 is MGHRA and CDR2 is YSYEKL in the germline V gene. The CDR3 loop spans 16 amino acids. The CDR3 nucleotides are TGCGCCAGCAGCCGCGGGGGACTAGCGGGCTACAATGAGCAGTTCTTC. Protein: CASSRGGLAGYNEQFF.

In its sample, this clonotype was seen a few times. The CDR3 DNA reads TGTGCCAGCAGCCGCCCCCAATACACCGGGGAGCTGTTTTTT. Encoded protein: CASSRPQYTGELFF. The chain carries TRBV5-4 and TRBJ2-2; D unclear. The germline gives CDR1 SGHNT, CDR2 YYREEE (reference sequence). Trimming removed 4 bases at V and 3 bases at J, with 10 bases between. The CDR3 runs to 14 residues. Variable domain in full (rest from reference TRBV5-4 and TRBJ2-2): ETGVTQSPTHLIKTRGQQVTLRCSSQSGHNTVSWYQQALGQGPQFIFQYYREEENGRGNFPPRFSGLQFPNYSSELNVNALELDDSALYLCASSRPQYTGELFFGEGSRLTVL.

This clonotype has a count of ten or more. This chain connects TRBV20-1 to TRBJ2-5; D is perhaps TRBD2 (7 bases). CDR1 is DFQATT, CDR2 SNEGSKA, per germline (reference sequence). The V end lost 0 bases, the J end lost 9 bases, and 14 bases lay between the germline ends. CDR3 length: 13 residues. The CDR3 nucleotides read TGCAGTGCTAGAGAGGGGGGGGCCTGGGCCCAGTACTTC. As protein: CSAREGGAWAQYF.

This clonotype occurred many times. The V and J genes are TRBV7-2 and TRBJ2-7, with 10 bases aligning to TRBD2. Trimming at V came to 0 bases and at J to 2 bases, leaving 7 bases not matched to a gene. Germline assignment: CDR1 SGHTA and CDR2 FQGNSA. The CDR3 covers 17 residues. CDR3 protein: CASSLAWTSGGTYEQYF. Here the CDR3 DNA reads TGTGCCAGCAGCTTAGCCTGGACTAGCGGAGGTACCTACGAGCAGTACTTC.

Regarding this clonotype: This may come from a read error, since a much larger clone is one base off. The chain carries TRBV7-2 and TRBJ2-1; D not resolved. V lost 5 bases to trimming and J lost 12 bases, with 23 bases between them. Germline V gene lookup returns CDR1 SGHTA and CDR2 FQGNSA. The CDR3 has 15 residues. The CDR3 loop is CASSAPPIHYRGQFF. In DNA, the CDR3 is TGTGCCAGCAGCGCCCCTCCCATCCATTACAGAGGGCAGTTCTTC.

This clonotype was counted only a few times. This chain uses TRBV12-3 or TRBV12-4 with TRBJ2-7; the D is unclear. The CDR3 extends over 13 amino acids. V was shortened by 6 bases and J by 6 bases, with 15 bases between the two germline ends. The CDR3 coding sequence is TGTGCCAGCAGCCCACCCCAACTTAGCGAGCAGTACTTC. Amino acids: CASSPPQLSEQYF.

This clonotype showed up many times. This sequence joins TRBV2 and TRBJ1-4; D is possibly TRBD1 (5 bases). V lost 0 bases and J lost 10, with 6 bases in between. The CDR3 is made up of 12 amino acids. The germline gives CDR1 SNHLY, CDR2 FYNNEI. CDR3 in amino acids: CASSEAGRKLFF. CDR3 in DNA: TGTGCCAGCAGTGAAGCGGGACGAAAACTGTTTTTT.

The chain links TRBV20-1 to TRBJ1-2; 7 nucleotides align to TRBD1. CDR1 and CDR2 (germline): DFQATT, SNEGSKA (reference sequence). This CDR3 has 15 amino acids. V dropped 1 base and J dropped 4; count of bases not matched to a gene: 9. CDR3 bases: TGCAGTGCTAGAGGAACGGGACAGCGATCCTATGGCTACACCTTC. Its translation: CSARGTGQRSYGYTF.

In its sample, this clonotype was seen a few times. This sequence joins TRBV20-1 and TRBJ2-1; D is possibly TRBD1 or TRBD2 (5 bases each). Trimming left V 4 bases short and J 3 bases short, with 13 bases between. Germline V gives CDR1 DFQATT, CDR2 SNEGSKA (reference sequence). This CDR3 comprises 14 residues. CDR3 coding DNA: TGCAGTGCTACCGGGACCATGTTCTACAATGAGCAGTTCTTC. Its translation is CSATGTMFYNEQFF.

The table lists this clonotype with many counts. The gene calls are TRBV5-1 and TRBJ1-2; D call uncertain. Germline loops: CDR1 SGHRS, CDR2 YFSETQ. Trimming shortened V by 0 bases and J by 5 bases, and 11 bases separated the two germline ends. The CDR3 spans 14 residues. CDR3 sequence: CASSLVAGSYGYTF. The CDR3 coding sequence is TGCGCCAGCAGCTTGGTCGCAGGATCTTATGGCTACACCTTC.

The table lists this clonotype with a few counts. V usage is TRBV7-2 and J usage is TRBJ2-2; D is ambiguous. With 1 base removed from V and 4 bases from J, the gap between germline ends came to 13 bases. Germline loops: CDR1 SGHTA, CDR2 FQGNSA. The CDR3 is 16 residues long. The CDR3 nucleotides read TGTGCCAGCAGCTTAGTTGTCACCCTGGGCACCGGGGAGCTGTTTTTT. This codes for CASSLVVTLGTGELFF.

The chain joins TRBV12-3 or TRBV12-4 to TRBJ1-1, with TRBD1 identical over 7 bases. Trimming at V came to 9 bases and at J to 0 bases, leaving 19 bases not matched to a gene. The CDR3 consists of 18 residues. The CDR3 sequence is CASSHPAGTALMNTEAFF. CDR3 bases: TGTGCCAGTAGTCATCCAGCCGGGACAGCGCTTATGAACACTGAAGCTTTCTTT.

The sample holds a few counts of this clonotype. J is TRBJ1-5 and V is TRBV28; no firm D call. CDR1 is MDHEN and CDR2 is SYDVKM in the germline V gene. This CDR3 has 12 residues. Trimming removed 6 bases at V and 5 bases at J, with 8 bases between. CDR3 loop: CASSQKDQPQHF. The CDR3 DNA follows: TGTGCCAGCAGCCAAAAGGATCAGCCCCAGCATTTT.

The gene calls are TRBV7-8 and TRBJ2-2; 7 bases agree with TRBD2. After removal of 5 bases from V and 3 bases from J, the junction contained 3 bases not matched to a gene. The CDR3 has 14 residues. Germline CDR1 SGHVS, CDR2 FQNEAQ. The CDR3 loop is CASSRSGYTGELFF. The CDR3 coding sequence is TGTGCCAGCAGCCGTAGCGGGTACACCGGGGAGCTGTTTTTT. The full variable domain, in which reference TRBV7-8 and TRBJ2-2 provide the parts outside the CDR3, is GAGVSQSPRYKVAKRGQDVALRCDPISGHVSLFWYQQALGQGPEFLTYFQNEAQLDKSGLPSDRFFAERPEGSVSTLKIQRTQQEDSAVYLCASSRSGYTGELFFGEGSRLTVL.

The V call is TRBV12-3 or TRBV12-4, the J call TRBJ2-2, with a possible D match to TRBD1 (6 bases). The CDR3 contains 14 residues. V was shortened by 6 bases and J by 5 bases, with 13 bases between the two germline ends. In nucleotides, the CDR3 is TGTGCCAGCAGGATCATCAGGGGAACCGGGGAGCTGTTTTTT. Residues: CASRIIRGTGELFF.

The chain employs TRBV20-1 and TRBJ2-1, with TRBD2 matching 7 bases. Germline V gene sequence: CDR1 DFQATT, CDR2 SNEGSKA (reference sequence). V gave up 1 base and J gave up 8 bases; unmatched junction bases: 2. The CDR3 extends over 12 amino acids. CDR3 sequence reads: CSARGGGYEQFF. The DNA of the CDR3 is TGCAGTGCTAGAGGGGGGGGGTATGAGCAGTTCTTC.

The chain is built from TRBV20-1 and TRBJ2-6; D not certain. V gave up 3 bases and J gave up 0 bases, with 3 bases separating them. Germline CDR1 is DFQATT and CDR2 is SNEGSKA (reference sequence). CDR3 size: 13 residues. CDR3 in DNA: TGCAGTGCTAGTCTCTCTGGGGCCAACGTCCTGACTTTC. It yields the protein CSASLSGANVLTF.

This clonotype came up many times. The chain carries TRBV5-1 and TRBJ2-5, with TRBD1 as a possible D gene (6 bases). V was cut by 3 bases and J by 2 bases, with 11 bases left in between. CDR1 is SGHRS, CDR2 YFSETQ, per germline. The CDR3 runs 14 residues. This CDR3 is CASSYSQGQETQYF. The DNA for the CDR3 is TGCGCCAGCAGCTACTCACAGGGTCAAGAGACCCAGTACTTC.

CDR3 in DNA: TGCAGTGCTATAAACAGGGATCATGAAAAACTGTTTTTT. Translation gives CSAINRDHEKLFF. The chain links TRBV20-1 to TRBJ1-4; D might be TRBD1 (6 bases). With 4 bases removed from V and 6 bases from J, the gap between germline ends came to 12 bases. Germline values: CDR1 DFQATT, CDR2 SNEGSKA (reference sequence). The CDR3 extends over 13 amino acids.

This clonotype was observed at least ten times. The rearrangement uses TRBV7-9 and TRBJ1-2, with TRBD1 as a possible D gene (6 bases). V shed 1 base and J shed 4 bases, with 10 bases lying between them. Germline V CDR1 and CDR2: SEHNR, FQNEAQ (reference sequence). This CDR3 is 14 amino acids long. This CDR3 reads CASSLGQALYGYTF. CDR3 bases: TGTGCCAGCAGCTTAGGACAGGCCCTCTATGGCTACACCTTC.

This chain links TRBV4-3 with TRBJ2-5, with 14 bases identical to TRBD2. CDR1 is LGHNA and CDR2 is YSLEER in the germline V gene. This CDR3 spans 17 amino acids. V trimming: 5 bases; J trimming: 2 bases; junction bases outside the gene matches: 7. The CDR3 loop is CASSLGLAGVVQETQYF. CDR3 DNA: TGCGCCAGCAGCTTGGGACTAGCGGGAGTGGTACAAGAGACCCAGTACTTC.

This clonotype was seen ten or more times. The genes are TRBV7-2 and TRBJ2-1; 9 bases are shared with TRBD2. The CDR3 contains 15 residues. CDR1 is SGHTA and CDR2 is FQGNSA in the germline V gene. V trimming: 5 bases; J trimming: 3 bases; junction bases outside the gene matches: 5. CDR3 loop: CASSRGGGNYNEQFF. The DNA of the CDR3 is TGTGCCAGCAGCCGCGGGGGGGGCAACTACAATGAGCAGTTCTTC.

This clonotype was found a few times. This chain links TRBV5-1 with TRBJ1-1; 10 nucleotides align to TRBD1. There are 13 residues in the CDR3. Germline trimming cut 4 bases from V and 11 bases from J; bases unmatched to any gene: 8. Germline lookup yields CDR1 SGHRS and CDR2 YFSETQ. Here the CDR3 reads CASSTTTGGNAFF. Written as DNA, the CDR3 is TGCGCCAGCAGCACAACGACAGGGGGCAATGCTTTCTTT.

The chain recombines TRBV5-1 with TRBJ1-1; D is ambiguous. V was clipped by 5 bases and J by 4 bases, with 15 bases between them. This CDR3 spans 14 amino acids. Germline V gene sequence: CDR1 SGHRS, CDR2 YFSETQ. CDR3: CASSRERVGTEAFF. CDR3 bases: TGCGCCAGCAGTAGGGAGCGGGTGGGCACTGAAGCTTTCTTT. The full variable domain, with the rest looked up from reference TRBV5-1 and TRBJ1-1, is KAGVTQTPRYLIKTRGQQVTLSCSPISGHRSVSWYQQTPGQGLQFLFEYFSETQRNKGNFPGRFSGRQFSNSRSEMNVSTLELGDSALYLCASSRERVGTEAFFGQGTRLTVV.

The genes are TRBV7-8 and TRBJ2-2, with TRBD2 matching over 12 bases. V dropped 2 bases and J dropped 1; count of bases not matched to a gene: 2. The CDR3 covers 17 residues. Germline lookup yields CDR1 SGHVS and CDR2 FQNEAQ. The CDR3 loop reads CASSLLAGGENTGELFF. CDR3 DNA sequence: TGTGCCAGCAGCTTACTAGCGGGGGGGGAGAACACCGGGGAGCTGTTTTTT.

This clonotype was seen more than once but under ten times. The chain joins TRBV24-1 to TRBJ2-1; D perhaps matches TRBD1 (5 bases). Germline lookup yields CDR1 KGHDR and CDR2 SFDVKD. The ends were cut back, 5 bases at V and 2 bases at J, with 18 bases in the middle. This CDR3 contains 17 residues. In DNA form, the CDR3 reads TGTGCCACCAGTGGTCCTAGGAAGGGGTCAACCTACAATGAGCAGTTCTTC. Translating gives CATSGPRKGSTYNEQFF.

This clonotype was seen at least ten times. The chain employs TRBV7-9 and TRBJ2-7, with D unclear. The CDR3 is 13 amino acids. The V end lost 1 base, the J end lost 3 bases, and 7 bases lay between the germline ends. Germline V lookup: CDR1 SEHNR, CDR2 FQNEAQ (reference sequence). Written as DNA, the CDR3 is TGTGCCAGCAGCTTAGATAGGTTCTACGAGCAGTACTTC. Amino acids: CASSLDRFYEQYF.